A single sample is the source of the 13 T cell receptor beta chains below, sequenced in a study of T cell changes during pregnancy in multiple sclerosis. Data came from immunoSEQ multiplex PCR; TCRdb stores just in-frame clones and leaves some out. Here the sample spans tens of thousands of clones, roughly 93% being singletons. The sample was CD4+ T cells from peripheral blood mononuclear cells, taken before pregnancy. The receptor source for this set is a female donor with multiple sclerosis, enrolled in a pregnancy study.

The chain couples TRBV6-5 to TRBJ2-1, with 14 nucleotides matching TRBD2. CDR3 length: 15 amino acids. The germline gives CDR1 MNHEY, CDR2 SVGAGI. The trim removed 6 bases at V and 10 bases at J, leaving 8 bases unmatched. The DNA of the CDR3 is TGTGCCAGCAGGCAGACTAGCGGGAGGGCGGGAGAGCAGTTCTTC. This gives the protein CASRQTSGRAGEQFF.

This sequence joins TRBV27 and TRBJ1-4, with D tentatively TRBD1 (6 bases). V shed 2 bases and J shed 13 bases, with 17 bases lying between them. CDR3 length: 14 amino acids. Germline assignment: CDR1 MNHEY and CDR2 SMNVEV (reference sequence). The CDR3 sequence is CASSLRGAMSRLFF. CDR3 DNA sequence: TGTGCCAGCAGTTTACGGGGGGCAATGTCTCGACTGTTTTTT.

The chain employs TRBV11-3 and TRBJ1-1; D possibly corresponds to TRBD1 (5 bases). This CDR3 contains 14 residues. Trimming took off 0 bases at V and 11 bases at J, with 16 bases between the two ends. CDR1 and CDR2 from the germline V gene are SGHNT and YENEEA. In DNA form, the CDR3 reads TGTGCCAGCAGCTTAGATCGGGGGACGGCCGGGGCTTTCTTT. Protein sequence: CASSLDRGTAGAFF.

On this clone itself: The junction departs from germline at one end; a sequencing error may be responsible. The chain carries TRBV7-7 and TRBJ1-3; D unclear. The CDR3 is made up of 15 amino acids. The germline V gene has CDR1 SSHAT and CDR2 FNYEAQ (reference sequence). The CDR3 sequence: CASSESRASGNTIYF. Here the CDR3 DNA reads TGTGCTAGCAGCGAATCGAGGGCATCTGGAAACACCATATATTTT.

V usage is TRBV25-1 and J usage is TRBJ2-5; possible D gene TRBD2, 7 bases. Germline CDR1 reads MGHDK; CDR2 reads SYGVNS. The CDR3 runs 15 residues. Trimming removed 1 base at V and 1 base at J, with 10 bases between. This CDR3 is CASSEFRGAQETQYF. In DNA, the CDR3 is TGTGCCAGCAGTGAATTCCGGGGGGCCCAAGAGACCCAGTACTTC. Combining the CDR3 with reference TRBV25-1 and TRBJ2-5 gives the whole variable domain EADIYQTPRYLVIGTGKKITLECSQTMGHDKMYWYQQDPGMELHLIHYSYGVNSTEKGDLSSESTVSRIRTEHFPLTLESARPSHTSQYLCASSEFRGAQETQYFGPGTRLLVL.

This chain links TRBV28 with TRBJ1-2, with D possibly TRBD1 on 5 matching bases. The germline V gene encodes CDR1 MDHEN and CDR2 SYDVKM. This CDR3 contains 15 residues. Deletions cut 5 bases from V and 7 bases from J, with 20 bases between. CDR3 in DNA: TGTGCCAGCAGTGGTCTAGGGGATTTCAAAAGTGGCTACACCTTC. Translation: CASSGLGDFKSGYTF.

The chain uses TRBV6-5 and TRBJ1-2, with unresolved D. This CDR3 spans 12 amino acids. CDR1 and CDR2 from the germline V gene are MNHEY and SVGAGI. Trimming pared 6 bases from V and 5 bases from J, leaving 10 bases between. CDR3 loop: CASREDAYGYTF. DNA of the CDR3: TGTGCCAGCAGGGAGGACGCTTATGGCTACACCTTC.

The chain combines TRBV7-2 with TRBJ1-3, with D uncertain. From germline, CDR1 is SGHTA and CDR2 FQGNSA. The CDR3 is made up of 17 amino acids. Trimming left V 5 bases short and J 0 bases short, with 17 bases between. In DNA, the CDR3 is TGTGCCAGCAGCGTAGAACCATGGGCATCCTCTGGAAACACCATATATTTT. It is translated as CASSVEPWASSGNTIYF.

The chain links TRBV19 to TRBJ2-1; D unclear. Germline V gene sequence: CDR1 LNHDA, CDR2 SQIVND (reference sequence). The V and J ends lost 7 bases and 0 bases respectively, with 10 bases between them. The CDR3 sequence is 14 residues long. The CDR3 bases are TGTGCCAGTATGAATACACCCTCCTACAATGAGCAGTTCTTC. The encoded protein is CASMNTPSYNEQFF. The variable domain in full, with the rest retrieved from reference TRBV19 and TRBJ2-1, is DGGITQSPKYLFRKEGQNVTLSCEQNLNHDAMYWYRQDPGQGLRLIYYSQIVNDFQKGDIAEGYSVSREKKESFPLTVTSAQKNPTAFYLCASMNTPSYNEQFFGPGTRLTVL.

This sequence joins TRBV18 and TRBJ1-1; TRBD1 aligns across 10 bases. Trimming removed 3 bases from V and 4 bases from J; junction bases left unmatched: 2. Germline CDR1 reads KGHSH; CDR2 reads LQKENI. This CDR3 contains 14 residues. CDR3 in amino acids: CASSPGQGSTEAFF. CDR3 DNA sequence: TGTGCCAGCTCACCGGGACAGGGGAGCACTGAAGCTTTCTTT.

This clone was counted between two and nine times. This sequence joins TRBV30 and TRBJ1-5; a possible D gene is TRBD1 (6 bases). This CDR3 has 13 amino acids. The germline V gene has CDR1 GTSNPN and CDR2 SVGIG (reference sequence). Trimming left V 3 bases short and J 7 bases short, with 13 bases between. The CDR3 nucleotides read TGTGCCTGGAGAGAAGGGGGGGACCAGCCCCAGCATTTT. This codes for CAWREGGDQPQHF.

V and J are TRBV9 and TRBJ2-7; D may be TRBD2 (6 bases). CDR1 and CDR2 from the germline V gene are SGDLS and YYNGEE. With 3 bases removed from V and 0 bases from J, the gap between germline ends came to 13 bases. This CDR3 has 15 amino acids. The DNA for the CDR3 is TGTGCCAGCAGCGCGGGGGTCGGATCCTCCTACGAGCAGTACTTC. As protein: CASSAGVGSSYEQYF.

This clone occurred once. V is TRBV7-2 and J is TRBJ2-1; possible D gene TRBD1, 6 bases. V lost 5 bases, J lost 7 bases, and 21 bases lay in between. Per germline, CDR1 SGHTA and CDR2 FQGNSA. CDR3 length: 16 residues. The CDR3 loop reads CASSQPPGQITNEQFF. The CDR3 DNA follows: TGTGCCAGCAGCCAACCCCCGGGACAAATAACTAATGAGCAGTTCTTC. The complete variable domain, with remaining parts taken from reference TRBV7-2 and TRBJ2-1, reads GAGVSQSPSNKVTEKGKDVELRCDPISGHTALYWYRQSLGQGLEFLIYFQGNSAPDKSGLPSDRFSAERTGGSVSTLTIQRTQQEDSAVYLCASSQPPGQITNEQFFGPGTRLTVL.